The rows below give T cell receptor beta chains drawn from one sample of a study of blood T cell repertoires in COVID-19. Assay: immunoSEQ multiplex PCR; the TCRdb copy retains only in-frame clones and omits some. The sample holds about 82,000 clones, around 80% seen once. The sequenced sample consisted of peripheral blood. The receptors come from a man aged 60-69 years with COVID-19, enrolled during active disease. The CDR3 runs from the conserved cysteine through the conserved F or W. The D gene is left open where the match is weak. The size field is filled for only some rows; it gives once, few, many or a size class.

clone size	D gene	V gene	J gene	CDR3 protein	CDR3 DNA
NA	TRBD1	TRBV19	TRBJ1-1	CATIFPTGMNTEAFF	TGTGCCACTATATTCCCGACAGGGATGAACACTGAAGCTTTCTTT
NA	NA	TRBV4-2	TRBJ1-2	CASSQVAGSNYGYTF	TGTGCCAGCAGCCAAGTTGCAGGATCAAACTATGGCTACACCTTC
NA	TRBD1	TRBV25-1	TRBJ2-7	CASSGENDRVHEQYF	TGTGCCAGCAGTGGCGAAAACGACAGGGTCCACGAGCAGTACTTC
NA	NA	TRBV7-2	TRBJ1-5	CASSVGRAGNQPQHF	TGTGCCAGCAGCGTCGGAAGGGCAGGGAATCAGCCCCAGCATTTT
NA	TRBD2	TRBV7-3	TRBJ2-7	CASSLTLAGAPYEQYF	TGTGCCAGCAGCTTAACCCTAGCGGGAGCCCCCTACGAGCAGTACTTC
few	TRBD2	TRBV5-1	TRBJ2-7	CASSLELAGTLREQYF	TGCGCCAGCAGCTTGGAGCTAGCGGGTACCCTTCGCGAGCAGTACTTC
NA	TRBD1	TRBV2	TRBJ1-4	CASSTDRGNEKLFF	TGTGCCAGCAGTACGGACAGGGGGAACGAAAAACTGTTTTTT
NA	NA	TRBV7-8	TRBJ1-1	CASSYDPDTNTEAFF	TGTGCCAGCAGCTACGACCCGGACACGAACACTGAAGCTTTCTTT
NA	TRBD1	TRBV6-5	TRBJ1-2	CASSYSTGGGYTF	TGTGCCAGCAGTTACTCGACAGGGGGAGGCTACACCTTC
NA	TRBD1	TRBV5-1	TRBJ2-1	CASSLGDRGYNEQFF	TGCGCCAGCAGCTTGGGGGACAGGGGGTACAATGAGCAGTTCTTC
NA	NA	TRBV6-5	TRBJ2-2	CASSYRENTGELFF	TGTGCCAGCAGTTATCGGGAGAACACCGGGGAGCTGTTTTTT
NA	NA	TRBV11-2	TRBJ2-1	CASSLDPIALGQFF	TGTGCCAGCAGCTTAGATCCCATAGCGCTGGGGCAGTTCTTC
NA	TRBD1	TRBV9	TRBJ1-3	CASSGGQANTIYF	TGTGCCAGCAGCGGAGGACAGGCAAACACCATATATTTT
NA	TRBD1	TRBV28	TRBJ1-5	CASSSWTGGNQPQHF	TGTGCCAGCAGTTCCTGGACAGGGGGCAATCAGCCCCAGCATTTT
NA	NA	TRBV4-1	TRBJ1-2	CASSQSSKLNGYTF	TGCGCCAGCAGCCAGTCTAGTAAGCTCAATGGCTACACCTTC
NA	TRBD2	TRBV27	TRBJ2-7	CASSWASGSAPREQYF	TGTGCCAGCAGTTGGGCTAGCGGGAGCGCCCCAAGAGAGCAGTACTTC
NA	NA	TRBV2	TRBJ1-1	CASTLGQVNTEAFF	TGTGCCAGCACCCTCGGTCAGGTGAACACTGAAGCTTTCTTT
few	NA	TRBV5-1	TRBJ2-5	CASSPGGTAKETQYF	TGCGCCAGCAGCCCGGGGGGGACAGCAAAAGAGACCCAGTACTTC
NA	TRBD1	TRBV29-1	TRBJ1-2	CSVGTGTAYGYTF	TGCAGCGTAGGGACAGGGACGGCCTATGGCTACACCTTC
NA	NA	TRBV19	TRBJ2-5	CASSIEGGRRETQYF	TGTGCCAGTAGTATCGAGGGAGGCAGAAGAGAGACCCAGTACTTC
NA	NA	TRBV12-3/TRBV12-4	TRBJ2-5	CASNSVTQYF	TGTGCCAGCAACTCTGTGACCCAGTACTTC
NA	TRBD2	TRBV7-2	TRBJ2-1	CASSIAGGPGNEQFF	TGTGCCAGCAGCATAGCGGGGGGGCCCGGCAATGAGCAGTTCTTC
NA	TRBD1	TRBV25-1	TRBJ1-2	CASSEYWDSPGYGYTF	TGTGCCAGCAGTGAATATTGGGACAGCCCCGGCTATGGCTACACCTTC
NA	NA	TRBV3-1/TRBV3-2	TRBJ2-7	CASSLNRGKDYEQYF	TGTGCCAGCAGCCTTAACCGGGGAAAGGACTACGAGCAGTACTTC
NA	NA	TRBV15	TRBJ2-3	CATSRVTGSGTDTQYF	TGTGCCACCAGCAGAGTGACGGGGAGCGGCACAGATACGCAGTATTTT
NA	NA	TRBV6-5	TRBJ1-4	CASKAGPEKLFF	TGTGCCAGCAAGGCAGGCCCTGAAAAACTGTTTTTT
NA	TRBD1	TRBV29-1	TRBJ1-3	CSVKGDRVGNTIYF	TGCAGCGTTAAAGGGGACAGAGTTGGAAACACCATATATTTT
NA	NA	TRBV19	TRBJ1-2	CASSIHSGGGGGYTF	TGTGCCAGTAGTATCCACTCGGGGGGCGGAGGTGGCTACACCTTC
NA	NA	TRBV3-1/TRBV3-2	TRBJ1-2	CASSLHRNSNYGYTF	TGTGCCAGCAGCCTTCACAGGAATTCTAACTATGGCTACACCTTC
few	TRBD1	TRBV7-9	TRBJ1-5	CASAQGNSNQPQHF	TGTGCCAGCGCACAGGGGAATAGCAATCAGCCCCAGCATTTT
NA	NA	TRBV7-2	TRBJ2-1	CASSTGRAREQFF	TGTGCCAGCAGCACAGGGCGGGCGAGGGAGCAGTTCTTC
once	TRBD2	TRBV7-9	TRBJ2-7	CASSLASGTYEQYF	TGTGCCAGCAGCTTGGCTAGCGGAACCTACGAGCAGTACTTC
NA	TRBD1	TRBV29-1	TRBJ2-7	CSVENTGGSYEQYF	TGCAGCGTTGAGAACACAGGGGGCTCCTACGAGCAGTACTTC
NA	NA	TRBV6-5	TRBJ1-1	CASRTLGGGTEAFF	TGTGCCAGCAGAACCCTGGGAGGGGGCACTGAAGCTTTCTTT
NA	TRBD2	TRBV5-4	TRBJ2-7	CASSQTSGAGGNEQYF	TGTGCCAGCAGCCAGACTAGCGGGGCCGGAGGGAACGAGCAGTACTTC
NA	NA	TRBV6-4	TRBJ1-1	CASSLTGNTEAFF	TGTGCCAGCAGCTTGACAGGGAACACTGAAGCTTTCTTT
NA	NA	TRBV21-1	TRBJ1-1	CASSKANRENTEAFF	TGTGCCAGCAGCAAAGCGAACAGGGAGAACACTGAAGCTTTCTTT
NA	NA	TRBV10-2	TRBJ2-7	CASSVQAYEQYF	TGCGCCAGCAGTGTCCAGGCCTACGAGCAGTACTTC
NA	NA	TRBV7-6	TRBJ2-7	CASSPAAGQVTYEQYF	TGTGCCAGCAGCCCCGCAGCGGGACAGGTCACCTACGAGCAGTACTTC
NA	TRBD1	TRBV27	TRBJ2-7	CASSLSTGGTYEQYF	TGTGCCAGCAGTTTATCGACAGGGGGGACCTACGAGCAGTACTTC
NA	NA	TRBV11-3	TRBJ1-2	CASGLNRNGYTF	TGTGCCAGCGGGCTAAACCGAAATGGCTACACCTTC
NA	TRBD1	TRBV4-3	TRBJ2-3	CASSQDTGGADTQYF	TGCGCCAGCAGCCAAGATACAGGGGGCGCGGATACGCAGTATTTT
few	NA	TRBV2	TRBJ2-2	CASSLQNTGELFF	TGTGCCAGCAGCTTACAGAACACCGGGGAGCTGTTTTTT
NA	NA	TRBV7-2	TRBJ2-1	CASSLDRGGSAEQFF	TGTGCCAGCAGCTTAGATCGGGGAGGATCGGCTGAGCAGTTCTTC
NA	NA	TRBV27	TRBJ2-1	CASSFTDSSSYNEQFF	TGTGCCAGCAGTTTCACGGACAGCAGCTCCTACAATGAGCAGTTCTTC
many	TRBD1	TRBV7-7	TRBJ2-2	CASSPDRIPYGELFF	TGTGCTAGCAGCCCGGACAGGATTCCCTACGGGGAGCTGTTTTTT
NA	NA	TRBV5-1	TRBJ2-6	CASSVGTGANVLTF	TGCGCCAGCAGCGTCGGGACTGGGGCCAACGTCCTGACTTTC
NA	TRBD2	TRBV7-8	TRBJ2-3	CASSLLAGVMIDTQYF	TGTGCCAGCAGCTTGTTAGCGGGAGTTATGATAGATACGCAGTATTTT
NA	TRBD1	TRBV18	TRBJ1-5	CASSPPTGKRHQPQHF	TGTGCCAGCTCACCACCGACAGGGAAAAGACATCAGCCCCAGCATTTT
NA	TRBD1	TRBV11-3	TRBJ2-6	CASSPGQGTSGANVLTF	TGTGCCAGCAGCCCAGGACAGGGTACCTCTGGGGCCAACGTCCTGACTTTC
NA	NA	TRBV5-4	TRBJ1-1	CASSTGQTNTEAFF	TGTGCCAGCAGCACAGGACAGACGAACACTGAAGCTTTCTTT
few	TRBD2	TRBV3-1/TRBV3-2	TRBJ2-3	CASSPQGLSTDTQYF	TGTGCCAGCAGCCCCCAGGGACTATCCACAGATACGCAGTATTTT
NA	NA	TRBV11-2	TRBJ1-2	CASSSSKGENYGYTF	TGTGCCAGCAGCTCTAGCAAGGGGGAAAACTATGGCTACACCTTC
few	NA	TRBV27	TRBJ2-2	CASKVGAGELFF	TGTGCCAGCAAAGTGGGAGCCGGGGAGCTGTTTTTT
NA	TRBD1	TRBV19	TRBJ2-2	CALRATGKSGELFF	TGTGCCCTTCGCGCGACAGGGAAGTCCGGGGAGCTGTTTTTT
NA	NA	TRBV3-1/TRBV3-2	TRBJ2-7	CASSQQATSSYEQYF	TGTGCCAGCAGCCAACAAGCTACGAGCTCCTACGAGCAGTACTTC
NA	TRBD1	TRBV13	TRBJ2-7	CASSLNPKTGAPSYEQYF	TGTGCCAGCAGCCTAAACCCGAAAACAGGGGCTCCGTCCTACGAGCAGTACTTC
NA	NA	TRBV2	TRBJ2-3	CASTVLTVDTQYF	TGTGCCAGCACTGTGCTCACAGTAGATACGCAGTATTTT
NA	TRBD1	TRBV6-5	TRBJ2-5	CASYDRGIQETQYF	TGTGCCAGCTACGACAGGGGTATTCAAGAGACCCAGTACTTC
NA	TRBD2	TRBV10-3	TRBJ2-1	CASRLAGDYNEQFF	TGTGCCAGCAGACTAGCGGGCGACTACAATGAGCAGTTCTTC